A single sample is the source of the 26 T cell receptor beta chains below, sequenced in a study of shared clonotypes between healthy human individuals. Profiling relied on immunoSEQ multiplex PCR, and the TCRdb table lists in-frame clones only, not all of them. The sample includes roughly 490,000 clones, less than 80% of them seen just once. The source material was PBMCs. All receptors derive from a woman aged 40 to 49 in good health. Some clones in this sample may be carry-over from other donors' samples.

The chain joins TRBV5-1 to TRBJ2-1; D perhaps matches TRBD1 (5 bases). The CDR3 extends over 16 amino acids. Trimming took 0 bases from V and 9 from J, leaving 19 bases between them. Germline CDR1 and CDR2: SGHRS and YFSETQ. The CDR3 nucleotides read TGCGCCAGCAGCTTGGATGTCGTCCCCGGAAGGGGTGAGCAGTTCTTC. Protein: CASSLDVVPGRGEQFF. The full variable domain, in which reference TRBV5-1 and TRBJ2-1 provide the parts outside the CDR3, is KAGVTQTPRYLIKTRGQQVTLSCSPISGHRSVSWYQQTPGQGLQFLFEYFSETQRNKGNFPGRFSGRQFSNSRSEMNVSTLELGDSALYLCASSLDVVPGRGEQFFGPGTRLTVL.

The chain uses TRBV30 and TRBJ1-6, with D possibly being TRBD1 (5 bases). Germline assignment: CDR1 GTSNPN and CDR2 SVGIG (reference sequence). The CDR3 runs to 15 residues. Between the trimmed V and J ends, which lost 4 bases and 10 bases, there was a span of 20 bases. The CDR3 sequence is CAWTRPGTLLSPLHF. The CDR3 region has the DNA TGTGCCTGGACCCGGCCCGGGACGTTGCTCTCACCCCTCCACTTT.

The chain links TRBV28 to TRBJ1-1; TRBD1 aligns across 8 bases. The V segment lost 3 bases and the J segment 0 bases; nucleotides outside the gene matches: 6. The V gene's germline CDR1 is MDHEN and CDR2 SYDVKM. This CDR3 is built from 16 residues. The CDR3 DNA reads TGTGCCAGCAGTTTGGTAGGACAGGGAATGAACACTGAAGCTTTCTTT. The encoded protein is CASSLVGQGMNTEAFF.

The gene calls are TRBV5-1 and TRBJ2-7; D is uncertain. CDR1 is SGHRS, CDR2 YFSETQ, per germline. V lost 4 bases and J lost 5, with 16 bases in between. The length of the CDR3 is 14 residues. The CDR3 reads CASSARAAFDEQYF. The CDR3 nucleotides are TGCGCCAGCAGCGCCCGGGCCGCCTTTGACGAGCAGTACTTC.

The chain employs TRBV30 and TRBJ2-7; 11 bases are a match to TRBD2. The length of the CDR3 is 13 residues. Germline lookup yields CDR1 GTSNPN and CDR2 SVGIG (reference sequence). Trimming took 8 bases from V and 2 from J; bases not matched to a gene: 5. Written as DNA, the CDR3 is TGTGCCGCGCTAGCGGGGGGAACCTACGAGCAGTACTTC. Translating gives CAALAGGTYEQYF.

Notes on this clone: This sample includes further DNA sequences coding for the same CDR3. The genes are TRBV11-3 and TRBJ2-3; the D gene is possibly TRBD1 (6 bases). Trimming cost V 5 bases and J 2 bases, with 11 bases left between them. CDR1 is SGHNT, CDR2 YENEEA, per germline. The length of the CDR3 is 14 residues. This CDR3 reads CASSLGQNTDTQYF. Here the CDR3 DNA reads TGTGCCAGCAGCCTAGGACAGAACACAGATACGCAGTATTTT.

A note on this clone: A much larger clone lies one base from this, so it may be a read error. The same CDR3 is also encoded by other DNA sequences in this sample. This chain links TRBV25-1 with TRBJ2-2; no clear D gene. Germline values: CDR1 MGHDK, CDR2 SYGVNS. The CDR3 sequence is 14 residues long. The CDR3 DNA sequence: TGTGCCAGCAGTGTATCTGGGTGGGCCGGAGAGCTGTTTTTT. As protein: CASSVSGWAGELFF.

The V gene is TRBV6-5, the J gene TRBJ2-5; TRBD1 matches at 7 bases. Germline V gives CDR1 MNHEY, CDR2 SVGAGI. The CDR3 has 14 residues. Trimming removed 5 bases from V and 4 bases from J; junction bases left unmatched: 7. CDR3 DNA sequence: TGTGCCAGCAGTGACGACAGGGTAGGAGAGACCCAGTACTTC. It yields the protein CASSDDRVGETQYF.

This clone is a singleton in its sample. The rearrangement uses TRBV19 and TRBJ1-1; no firm D call. This CDR3 is 16 amino acids long. Trimming took off 4 bases at V and 0 bases at J, with 15 bases between the two ends. Germline values: CDR1 LNHDA, CDR2 SQIVND (reference sequence). The DNA of the CDR3 is TGTGCCAGTAGTACCCGGTCGGTCCTAATGAACACTGAAGCTTTCTTT. Protein product: CASSTRSVLMNTEAFF.

This clone was counted at least ten times. Other nucleotide sequences in the sample specify the same CDR3. This chain links TRBV29-1 with TRBJ1-1, with D unclear. The V gene lost 7 bases and the J gene lost 1 base, with 10 bases spanning the gap. Germline V gives CDR1 SQVTM, CDR2 ANQGSEA. The CDR3 covers 12 residues. The CDR3 DNA reads TGCAGCGCCTACCGTGGGAACACTGAAGCTTTCTTT. Translating gives CSAYRGNTEAFF.

The chain couples TRBV5-1 to TRBJ2-5; 10 bases agree with TRBD1. The V gene end was trimmed by 4 bases and the J gene end by 4 bases; junction bases not matched to a gene: 4. The CDR3 is 14 amino acids. CDR1 and CDR2 from the germline V gene are SGHRS and YFSETQ. This chain's CDR3 is CASSGGQGLETQYF. CDR3 bases: TGCGCCAGCAGCGGGGGACAGGGGCTAGAGACCCAGTACTTC.

The chain carries TRBV19 and TRBJ2-1; D not resolved. Deletions cut 5 bases from V and 3 bases from J, with 5 bases between. Germline V gene data show CDR1 as LNHDA and CDR2 as SQIVND (reference sequence). This CDR3 region has 12 residues. CDR3: CASSEGYNEQFF. The CDR3 coding sequence is TGTGCCAGTAGTGAAGGCTACAATGAGCAGTTCTTC.

The V and J genes are TRBV28 and TRBJ1-1; tentatively, D is TRBD1 (6 bases). This CDR3 spans 12 amino acids. V lost 7 bases and J 6 bases, leaving 12 bases between the germline ends. The germline gives CDR1 MDHEN, CDR2 SYDVKM. CDR3 nucleotides: TGTGCCAGCATCCAGGGGTTCGCTGAAGCTTTCTTT. This gives the protein CASIQGFAEAFF.

The chain couples TRBV2 to TRBJ2-6; 7 nucleotides agree with TRBD1. J was trimmed by 2 bases and V by 4 bases; bases with no gene match: 2. The germline gives CDR1 SNHLY, CDR2 FYNNEI. This CDR3 comprises 15 residues. In DNA, the CDR3 is TGTGCCAGCAGTGTTAGGGGGCCTGGGGCCAACGTCCTGACTTTC. It codes for CASSVRGPGANVLTF.

The chain employs TRBV9 and TRBJ2-2; 7 positions match TRBD1. The CDR3 extends over 17 amino acids. V lost 0 bases and J lost 0; bases outside the gene matches: 5. Per germline, CDR1 SGDLS and CDR2 YYNGEE. CDR3 protein: CASSVARGTANTGELFF. CDR3 nucleotides: TGTGCCAGCAGCGTAGCTAGAGGGACAGCGAACACCGGGGAGCTGTTTTTT. Combining the CDR3 with reference TRBV9 and TRBJ2-2 gives the whole variable domain DSGVTQTPKHLITATGQRVTLRCSPRSGDLSVYWYQQSLDQGLQFLIQYYNGEERAKGNILERFSAQQFPDLHSELNLSSLELGDSALYFCASSVARGTANTGELFFGEGSRLTVL.

V gene TRBV6-1 combines with J gene TRBJ1-2; D might be TRBD1 (6 bases). CDR1 and CDR2 (germline): MNHNS, SASEGT. The CDR3 has 15 amino acids. Trimming cost V 6 bases and J 2 bases, with 16 bases left between them. The CDR3 region is CASSPLGTQNYGYTF. CDR3 nucleotides: TGTGCCAGCAGCCCTTTGGGGACACAAAACTATGGCTACACCTTC.

This chain connects TRBV9 to TRBJ2-3; D gene unclear. CDR1 is SGDLS, CDR2 YYNGEE, per germline. CDR3 size: 15 residues. Trimming stripped 2 bases from V and 6 bases from J, with 16 bases between. CDR3 nucleotides: TGTGCCAGCAGCGTTGCCATTCAACCCTGGGATACGCAGTATTTT. It yields the protein CASSVAIQPWDTQYF.

In DNA form, the CDR3 reads TGTGCCAGCAGCGGAGCCCCTGGACTAGCGGGAGGGCCTTCACGCACAGATACGCAGTATTTT. Translated: CASSGAPGLAGGPSRTDTQYF. This sequence joins TRBV9 and TRBJ2-3, with 15 positions matching TRBD2. Germline CDR1 is SGDLS and CDR2 is YYNGEE. There are 21 residues in the CDR3. Trimming cost V 3 bases and J 1 base; bases outside gene matches: 15. Drawing the rest from reference TRBV9 and TRBJ2-3, the complete variable domain is DSGVTQTPKHLITATGQRVTLRCSPRSGDLSVYWYQQSLDQGLQFLIQYYNGEERAKGNILERFSAQQFPDLHSELNLSSLELGDSALYFCASSGAPGLAGGPSRTDTQYFGPGTRLTVL.

CDR3 nucleotide sequence: TGTGCCAGCAGTCCGGCGGCCTCAGAGACCCAGTACTTC. It yields the protein CASSPAASETQYF. The chain has TRBV7-9 and TRBJ2-5; no clear D. The CDR3 is 13 residues long. V was shortened by 6 bases and J by 4 bases, with 12 bases between the two germline ends. Germline CDR1 and CDR2: SEHNR and FQNEAQ (reference sequence).

The chain is built from TRBV7-3 and TRBJ2-5, with D tentatively TRBD2 (5 bases). Between the trimmed V and J ends, which lost 5 bases and 0 bases, there was a span of 19 bases. This CDR3 region has 17 residues. Germline CDR1 SGHTA, CDR2 FQGTGA. CDR3 in amino acids: CASSAQASRRYQETQYF. CDR3 coding DNA: TGTGCCAGCAGCGCCCAGGCCAGCCGGAGGTACCAAGAGACCCAGTACTTC.

V gene TRBV5-1 combines with J gene TRBJ2-2; TRBD1 agrees at 9 bases. The length of the CDR3 is 16 residues. J gave up 4 bases and V 2 bases, and 6 bases lay outside the gene matches. The germline V gene has CDR1 SGHRS and CDR2 YFSETQ. The CDR3 region is CASSFGGTGLTGELFF. The CDR3 DNA sequence: TGCGCCAGCAGCTTTGGAGGGACAGGGCTCACCGGGGAGCTGTTTTTT.

The table lists this clone with a count of one. Here the CDR3 DNA reads TGCAGCGTTGGGGGGGAAGTCTCTGGAAACACCATATATTTT. This codes for CSVGGEVSGNTIYF. The chain employs TRBV29-1 and TRBJ1-3; D possibly corresponds to TRBD1 (5 bases). CDR3 size: 14 residues. V lost 4 bases, J lost 0 bases, and 10 bases lay in between. The germline CDR1 and CDR2 sequences are SQVTM and ANQGSEA.

This chain joins TRBV27 and TRBJ1-5; D ambiguous. Looked up from germline, CDR1 is MNHEY and CDR2 is SMNVEV (reference sequence). The CDR3 extends over 16 amino acids. Trimming took off 6 bases at V and 3 bases at J, with 18 bases between the two ends. Here the CDR3 DNA reads TGTGCCAGCAGACCCACTGGCGCGATACTCAATCAGCCCCAGCATTTT. It encodes CASRPTGAILNQPQHF.

The chain couples TRBV5-3 to TRBJ1-5; D remains unclear. TRBV5-3 is an open reading frame, and its role is uncertain. The V end lost 4 bases, the J end lost 9 bases, and 20 bases lay between the germline ends. The CDR3 is 15 residues long. The CDR3 bases are TGTGCCAGAAGCGCCAACGATTCCGGATTCCCGCCCCAGCATTTT. This translates into CARSANDSGFPPQHF.

The rearrangement uses TRBV27 and TRBJ2-1, with D uncertain. V was trimmed by 4 bases and J by 0 bases, leaving 10 bases between them. The CDR3 extends over 15 amino acids. CDR1 MNHEY and CDR2 SMNVEV come from the germline V gene (reference sequence). The CDR3 loop is CASSSALSSYNEQFF. The CDR3 nucleotides are TGTGCCAGCAGTTCGGCTTTGAGCTCCTACAATGAGCAGTTCTTC.

The J gene is TRBJ1-1, the V gene TRBV18, with D possibly being TRBD1 (6 bases). From germline, CDR1 is KGHSH and CDR2 LQKENI. V lost 8 bases and J lost 5, with 9 bases in between. The CDR3 spans 11 residues. The CDR3 DNA sequence: TGTGCCAGCCAGGGGTTAACTGAAGCTTTCTTT. Amino acids: CASQGLTEAFF.